This TCR beta chain is from a study of graft-versus-host responses after intestinal transplantation. Using immunoSEQ multiplex PCR, the repertoire was profiled, and TCRdb retains in-frame clones only, with some absent. There are about 36,000 clones in the sample; 94% occur only once, and 0.2% to 0.25% lies in the top ten. Details on this clone: Its matching antigen is unknown.

This CDR3 contains 14 residues. The germline V gene has CDR1 SGHDT and CDR2 YYEEEE. Trimming at V came to 4 bases and at J to 4 bases, leaving 5 bases not matched to a gene. The receptor comes from a human donor who was the organ donor for an intestinal transplant. The source was unstimulated CD4+ T cells sorted from spleen or lymph node cells, collected before transplant. V usage is TRBV5-6 and J usage is TRBJ1-2; 9 bases line up with TRBD1. CDR3 sequence: CASSAGQGTYGYTF. The CDR3 region has the DNA TGTGCCAGCAGCGCCGGACAGGGGACCTATGGCTACACCTTC. Full variable domain (rest looked up from reference TRBV5-6 and TRBJ1-2): DAGVTQSPTHLIKTRGQQVTLRCSPKSGHDTVSWYQQALGQGPQFIFQYYEEEERQRGNFPDRFSGHQFPNYSSELNVNALLLGDSALYLCASSAGQGTYGYTFGSGTRLTVV.